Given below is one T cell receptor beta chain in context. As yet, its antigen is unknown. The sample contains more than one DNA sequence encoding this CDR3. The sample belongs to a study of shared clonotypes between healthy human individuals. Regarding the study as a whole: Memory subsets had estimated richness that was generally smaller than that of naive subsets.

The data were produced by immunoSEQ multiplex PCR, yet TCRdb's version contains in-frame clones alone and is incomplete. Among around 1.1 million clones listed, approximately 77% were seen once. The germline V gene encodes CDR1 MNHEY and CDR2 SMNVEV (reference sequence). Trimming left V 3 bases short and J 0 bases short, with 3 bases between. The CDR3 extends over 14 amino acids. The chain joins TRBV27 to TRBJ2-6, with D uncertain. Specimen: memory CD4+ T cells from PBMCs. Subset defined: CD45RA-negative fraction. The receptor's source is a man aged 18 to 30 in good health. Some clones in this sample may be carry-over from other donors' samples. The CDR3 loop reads CASSFSSGANVLTF. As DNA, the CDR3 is TGTGCCAGCAGTTTCTCCTCTGGGGCCAACGTCCTGACTTTC.